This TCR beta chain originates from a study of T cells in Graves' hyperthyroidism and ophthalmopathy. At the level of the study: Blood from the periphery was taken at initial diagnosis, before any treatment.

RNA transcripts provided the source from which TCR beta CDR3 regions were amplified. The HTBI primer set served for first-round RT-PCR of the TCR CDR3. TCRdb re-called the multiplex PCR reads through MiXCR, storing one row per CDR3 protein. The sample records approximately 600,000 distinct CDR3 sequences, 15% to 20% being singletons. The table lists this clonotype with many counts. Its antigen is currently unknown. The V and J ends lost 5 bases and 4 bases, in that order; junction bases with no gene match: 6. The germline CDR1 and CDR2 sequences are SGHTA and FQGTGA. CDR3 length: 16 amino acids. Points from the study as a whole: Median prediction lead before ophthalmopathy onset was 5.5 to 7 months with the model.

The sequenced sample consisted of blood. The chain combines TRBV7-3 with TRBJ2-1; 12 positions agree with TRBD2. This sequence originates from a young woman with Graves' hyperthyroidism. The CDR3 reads CASSVTSGGTYNEQFF. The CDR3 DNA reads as TGTGCCAGCAGCGTGACTAGCGGGGGAACTTACAATGAGCAGTTCTTC. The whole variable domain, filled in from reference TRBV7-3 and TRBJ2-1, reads GAGVSQTPSNKVTEKGKYVELRCDPISGHTALYWYRQSLGQGPEFLIYFQGTGAADDSGLPNDRFFAVRPEGSVSTLKIQRTERGDSAVYLCASSVTSGGTYNEQFFGPGTRLTVL.